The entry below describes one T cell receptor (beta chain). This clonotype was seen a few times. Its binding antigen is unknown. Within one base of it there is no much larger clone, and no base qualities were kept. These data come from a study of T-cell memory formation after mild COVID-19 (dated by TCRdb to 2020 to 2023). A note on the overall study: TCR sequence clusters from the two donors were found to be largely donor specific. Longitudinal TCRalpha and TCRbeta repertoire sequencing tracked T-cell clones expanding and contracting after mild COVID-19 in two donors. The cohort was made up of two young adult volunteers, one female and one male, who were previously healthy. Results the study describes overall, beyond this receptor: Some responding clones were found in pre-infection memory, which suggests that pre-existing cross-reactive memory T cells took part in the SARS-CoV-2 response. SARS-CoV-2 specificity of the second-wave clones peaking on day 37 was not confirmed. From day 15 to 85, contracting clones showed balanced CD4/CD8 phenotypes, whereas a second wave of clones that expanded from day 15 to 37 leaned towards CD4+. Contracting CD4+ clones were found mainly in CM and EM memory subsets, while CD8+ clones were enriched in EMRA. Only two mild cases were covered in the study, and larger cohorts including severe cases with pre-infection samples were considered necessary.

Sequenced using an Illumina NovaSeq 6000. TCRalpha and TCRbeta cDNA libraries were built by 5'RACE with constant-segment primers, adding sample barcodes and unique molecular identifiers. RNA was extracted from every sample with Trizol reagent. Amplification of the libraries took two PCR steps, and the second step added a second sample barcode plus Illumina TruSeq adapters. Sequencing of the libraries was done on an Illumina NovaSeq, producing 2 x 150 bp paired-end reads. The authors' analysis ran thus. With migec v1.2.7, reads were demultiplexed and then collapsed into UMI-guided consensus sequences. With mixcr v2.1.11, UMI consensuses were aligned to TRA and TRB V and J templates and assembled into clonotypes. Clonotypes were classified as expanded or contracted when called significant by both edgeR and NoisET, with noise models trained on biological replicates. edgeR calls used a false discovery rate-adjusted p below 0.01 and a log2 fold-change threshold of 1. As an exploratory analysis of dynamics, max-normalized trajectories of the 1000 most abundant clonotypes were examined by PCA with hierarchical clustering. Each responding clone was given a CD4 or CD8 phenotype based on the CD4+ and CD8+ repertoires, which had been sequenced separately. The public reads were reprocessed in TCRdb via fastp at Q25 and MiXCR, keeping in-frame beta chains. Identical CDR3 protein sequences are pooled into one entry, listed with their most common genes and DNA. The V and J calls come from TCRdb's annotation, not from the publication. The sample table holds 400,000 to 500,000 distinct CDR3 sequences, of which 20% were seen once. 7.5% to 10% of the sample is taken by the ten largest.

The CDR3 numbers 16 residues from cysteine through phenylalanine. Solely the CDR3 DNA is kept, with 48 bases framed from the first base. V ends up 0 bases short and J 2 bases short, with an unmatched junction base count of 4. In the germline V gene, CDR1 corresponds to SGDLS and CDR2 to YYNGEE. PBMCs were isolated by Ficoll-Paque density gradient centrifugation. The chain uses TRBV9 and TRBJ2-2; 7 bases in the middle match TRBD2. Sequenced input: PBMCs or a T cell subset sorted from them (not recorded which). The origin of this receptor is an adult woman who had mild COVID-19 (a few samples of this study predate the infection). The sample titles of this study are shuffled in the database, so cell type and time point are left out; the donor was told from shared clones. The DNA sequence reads TGTGCCAGCAGCGTAGCGGCTAGCGGCAACACCGGGGAGCTGTTTTTT. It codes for CASSVAASGNTGELFF.